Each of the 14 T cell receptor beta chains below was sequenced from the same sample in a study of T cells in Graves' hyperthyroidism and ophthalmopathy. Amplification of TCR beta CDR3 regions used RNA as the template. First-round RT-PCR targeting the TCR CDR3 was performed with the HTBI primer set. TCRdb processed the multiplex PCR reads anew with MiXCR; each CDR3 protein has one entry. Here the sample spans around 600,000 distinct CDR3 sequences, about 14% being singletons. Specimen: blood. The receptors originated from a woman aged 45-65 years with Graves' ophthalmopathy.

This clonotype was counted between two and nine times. The CDR3 protein is CASSMSYNEQFF. The DNA of the CDR3 is TGTGCCAGTAGTATGAGTTACAATGAGCAGTTCTTC. The chain recombines TRBV19 with TRBJ2-1, with unresolved D. Germline lookup yields CDR1 LNHDA and CDR2 SQIVND (reference sequence). The CDR3 runs 12 residues. The V end was cut by 3 bases, the J end by 4 bases, with 4 bases between.

In DNA form, the CDR3 reads TGTGCCTGGCAGGGTTTGGGCTATGGCTACACCTTC. It codes for CAWQGLGYGYTF. V usage is TRBV30 and J usage is TRBJ1-2, with D possibly matching TRBD1 (5 bases). The germline gives CDR1 GTSNPN, CDR2 SVGIG (reference sequence). V was pared by 5 bases and J by 4 bases, with 11 bases between. CDR3 size: 12 residues.

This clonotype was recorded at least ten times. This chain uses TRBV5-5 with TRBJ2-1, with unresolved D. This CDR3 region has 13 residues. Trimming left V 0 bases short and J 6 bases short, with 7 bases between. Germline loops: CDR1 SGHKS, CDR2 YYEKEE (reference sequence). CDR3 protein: CASSLGLVNEQFF. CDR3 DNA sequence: TGTGCCAGCAGCTTGGGGCTAGTCAATGAGCAGTTCTTC.

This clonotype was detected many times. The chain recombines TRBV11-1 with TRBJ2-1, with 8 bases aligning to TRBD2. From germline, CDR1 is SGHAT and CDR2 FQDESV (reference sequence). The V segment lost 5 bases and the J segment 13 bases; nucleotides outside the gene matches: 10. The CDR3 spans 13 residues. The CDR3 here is CASSLTGTRVQFF. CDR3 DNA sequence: TGTGCCAGCAGCCTAACCGGGACTAGGGTACAGTTCTTC.

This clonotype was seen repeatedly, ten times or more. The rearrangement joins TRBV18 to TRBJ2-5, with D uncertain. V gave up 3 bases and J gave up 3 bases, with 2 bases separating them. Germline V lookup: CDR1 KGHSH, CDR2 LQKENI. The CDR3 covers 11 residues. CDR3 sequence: CASSPKETQYF. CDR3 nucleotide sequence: TGTGCCAGCTCACCCAAAGAGACCCAGTACTTC.

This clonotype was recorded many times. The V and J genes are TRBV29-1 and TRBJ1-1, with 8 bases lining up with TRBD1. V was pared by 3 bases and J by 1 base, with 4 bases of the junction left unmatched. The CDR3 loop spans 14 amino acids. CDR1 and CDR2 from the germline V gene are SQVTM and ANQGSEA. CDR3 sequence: CSVDTGTGNTEAFF. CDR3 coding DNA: TGCAGCGTTGATACCGGGACAGGGAACACTGAAGCTTTCTTT.

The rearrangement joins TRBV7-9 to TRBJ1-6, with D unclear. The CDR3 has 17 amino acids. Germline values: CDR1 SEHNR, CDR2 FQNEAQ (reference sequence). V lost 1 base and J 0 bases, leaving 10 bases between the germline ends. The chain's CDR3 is CASSLGALGSYNSPLHF. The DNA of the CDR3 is TGTGCCAGCAGCTTAGGGGCCCTTGGCTCCTATAATTCACCCCTCCACTTT.

The CDR3 region is CASSYFLLINSGSAYEQYF. As DNA, the CDR3 is TGTGCCAGCAGTTACTTTCTGTTGATTAATAGCGGGAGTGCCTACGAGCAGTACTTC. The rearrangement uses TRBV6-2 or TRBV6-3 and TRBJ2-7; 9 bases are a match to TRBD2. V lost 1 base and J lost 2; bases outside the gene matches: 15. In germline, CDR1 is MNHEY, CDR2 SVGEGT. The CDR3 has 19 amino acids.

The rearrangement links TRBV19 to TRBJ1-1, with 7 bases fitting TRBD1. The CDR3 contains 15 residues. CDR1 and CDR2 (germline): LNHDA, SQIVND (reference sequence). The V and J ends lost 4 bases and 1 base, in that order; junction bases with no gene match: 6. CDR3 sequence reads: CASSTQDRTNTEAFF. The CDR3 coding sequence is TGTGCCAGTAGTACCCAGGACAGGACGAACACTGAAGCTTTCTTT.

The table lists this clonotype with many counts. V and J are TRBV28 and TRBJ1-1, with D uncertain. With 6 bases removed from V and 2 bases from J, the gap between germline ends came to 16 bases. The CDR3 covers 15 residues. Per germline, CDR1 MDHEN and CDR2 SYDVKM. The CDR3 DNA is TGTGCCAGCAGACCCTACCGCGGAGTCAACACTGAAGCTTTCTTT. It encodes CASRPYRGVNTEAFF.

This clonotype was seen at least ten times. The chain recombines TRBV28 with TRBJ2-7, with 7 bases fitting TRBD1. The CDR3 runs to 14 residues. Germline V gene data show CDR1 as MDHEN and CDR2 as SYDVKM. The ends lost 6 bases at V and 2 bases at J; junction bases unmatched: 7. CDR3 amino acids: CASSRQGKPYEQYF. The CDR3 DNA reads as TGTGCCAGCAGCCGACAGGGAAAACCCTACGAGCAGTACTTC. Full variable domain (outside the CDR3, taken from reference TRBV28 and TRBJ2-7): DVKVTQSSRYLVKRTGEKVFLECVQDMDHENMFWYRQDPGLGLRLIYFSYDVKMKEKGDIPEGYSVSREKKERFSLILESASTNQTSMYLCASSRQGKPYEQYFGPGTRLTVT.

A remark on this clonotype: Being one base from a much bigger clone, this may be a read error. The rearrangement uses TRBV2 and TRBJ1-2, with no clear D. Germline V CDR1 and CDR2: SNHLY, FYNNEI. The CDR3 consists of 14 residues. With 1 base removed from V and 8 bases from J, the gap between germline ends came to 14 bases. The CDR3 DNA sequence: TGTGCCAGCAGTGAAGATTGGGGATCTGGGGGCTACACCTTC. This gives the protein CASSEDWGSGGYTF.

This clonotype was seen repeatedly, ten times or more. The CDR3 DNA reads TGTGCCAGCAGTTCAACCTCTGACAGACAGGCTCTCAACCCTAGCAATCAGCCCCAGCATTTT. Translation gives CASSSTSDRQALNPSNQPQHF. V usage is TRBV11-3 and J usage is TRBJ1-5; weak D call: TRBD1 (6 bases). V was pared by 6 bases and J by 0 bases, with 30 bases between. Germline V gives CDR1 SGHNT, CDR2 YENEEA. CDR3 length equals 21 residues. Filled out from reference TRBV11-3 and TRBJ1-5, the complete variable domain reads EAGVVQSPRYKIIEKKQPVAFWCNPISGHNTLYWYLQNLGQGPELLIRYENEEAVDDSQLPKDRFSAERLKGVDSTLKIQPAELGDSAVYLCASSSTSDRQALNPSNQPQHFGDGTRLSIL.

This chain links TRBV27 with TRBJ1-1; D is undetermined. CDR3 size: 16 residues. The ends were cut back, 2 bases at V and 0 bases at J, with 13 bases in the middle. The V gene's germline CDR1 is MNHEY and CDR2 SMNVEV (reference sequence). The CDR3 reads CASSLRAPYMNTEAFF. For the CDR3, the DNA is TGTGCCAGCAGTTTACGGGCACCTTATATGAACACTGAAGCTTTCTTT.